This T cell receptor (beta chain) was identified during a study of shared clonotypes between healthy human individuals. The naive CD8 population came from CD45RO-negative cells selected for CCR7, without terminally differentiated effector memory CD45RA+ cells. Sequencing used immunoSEQ multiplex PCR; TCRdb keeps in-frame clones, though not all of them. The sample includes some 2.1 million clones, 93% seen only once; the top ten take over 1.5%. This receptor was taken from a man younger than 35 in good health. Some clones in this sample may be carry-over from other donors' samples. The sequencing sample was made of naive CD8+ T cells from PBMCs.

CDR3 coding DNA: TGTGCCAGTGAGGCAGGGGGGGACGAGCAGTACTTC. This sequence encodes CASEAGGDEQYF. This rearrangement joins TRBV7-9 to TRBJ2-7; the D gene could be TRBD1 or TRBD2 (7 bases each). This CDR3 spans 12 amino acids. Germline V CDR1 and CDR2: SEHNR, FQNEAQ (reference sequence). V was shortened by 9 bases and J by 5 bases, with 14 bases between the two germline ends.